The T cell receptor beta chain described here comes from a study of cytomegalovirus exposure and HLA in healthy donors. The wider study: It was reported in a later analysis that the same platform had been used for the 120 validation repertoires as for the 666 first-cohort repertoires.

Germline CDR1 KGHSH, CDR2 LQKENI. The CDR3 contains 17 residues. Deletions cut 0 bases from V and 0 bases from J, with 14 bases between. Here immunoSEQ multiplex PCR was the method, and the copy in TCRdb shows in-frame clones only, minus some. The sample shows approximately 110,000 clones, 90% to 95% of them seen only once. A note on this clone: What it binds is not known.

Study-level results: The listing of 150 to 200 TCR beta chains classed them as cytomegalovirus-associated. Through in vitro validation, a few CMV-associated chains were shown to be specific for CMV antigens.

The chain carries TRBV18 and TRBJ1-1; possibly TRBD1 for D (6 bases). The TCR originated in a woman under 30 in good health and CMV-seronegative. Material for sequencing was PBMCs. CDR3 bases: TGTGCCAGCTCACCACCCCAGGGGCAGGTTATGAACACTGAAGCTTTCTTT. As protein: CASSPPQGQVMNTEAFF.